The present T cell receptor beta chain was sequenced within a study of patients and donors after allogeneic stem cell transplantation. TCRdb fed the RT-PCR reads into MiXCR, producing one record per CDR3 protein. Among approximately 150,000 distinct CDR3 sequences, 24% were seen once, and the ten largest hold roughly 25%. This clonotype was counted between two and nine times. From germline, CDR1 is LNHDA and CDR2 SQIVND (reference sequence). V shed 7 bases and J 5 bases; nucleotides not matched to a gene: 5. The CDR3 length is 13 residues. This chain uses TRBV19 with TRBJ1-5; 7 nucleotides agree with TRBD1. The receptor's source is a human donor who was either an allogeneic HSCT recipient or a stem cell or donor lymphocyte infusion donor (not recorded which). It is not recorded whose cells these are; they may come from a transplant donor. Sequenced: blood, either unsorted or a sorted T cell fraction (not recorded which). The CDR3 protein is CASTDRADQPQHF. The CDR3 nucleotides are TGTGCCAGTACAGACAGGGCTGATCAGCCCCAGCATTTT.